Following are 5 T cell receptor beta chains from one sample sequenced in a study of post-analysis software for immune sequencing data. Study-wide points: Included in a set of about 5 TRBV segments more frequent in patients than controls were TRBV5-6, TRBV5-1 and TRBV20-1.

Unique molecular identifiers featured in each of the TCR beta cDNA libraries. TCRdb analysed the PCR reads with MiXCR anew, one entry per CDR3 protein. Here the sample spans hundreds of thousands of distinct CDR3 sequences, approximately 59% being singletons. No antigens are known for them. Input material: blood. Every receptor here comes from a girl aged 2 to 9 with multiple sclerosis.

The gene calls are TRBV6-5 and TRBJ1-2, with D unclear. V was clipped by 3 bases and J by 1 base, with 21 bases between them. Germline loops: CDR1 MNHEY, CDR2 SVGAGI. The CDR3 loop spans 18 amino acids. The CDR3 nucleotides are TGTGCCAGCAGTTATCGTAGCAGCCCGGGAGTCCATAACTATGGCTACACCTTC. It encodes CASSYRSSPGVHNYGYTF.

There are a few counts of this clonotype. The chain is built from TRBV29-1 and TRBJ2-2, with D hard to call. Germline assignment: CDR1 SQVTM and CDR2 ANQGSEA. This CDR3 is built from 12 residues. V was clipped by 6 bases and J by 4 bases, with 9 bases between them. Here the CDR3 DNA reads TGCAGCGTGGCTAGAAGCACCGGGGAGCTGTTTTTT. This encodes CSVARSTGELFF.

V gene TRBV7-6 combines with J gene TRBJ2-6; D is perhaps TRBD2 (5 bases). The CDR3 runs to 18 residues. The V gene lost 0 bases and the J gene lost 0 bases, with 12 bases spanning the gap. CDR1 and CDR2 from the germline V gene are SGHVS and FNYEAQ. Here the CDR3 reads CASSLAFGGPSGANVLTF. In DNA form, the CDR3 reads TGTGCCAGCAGCTTAGCGTTCGGAGGTCCCTCTGGGGCCAACGTCCTGACTTTC. Full variable domain (remainder filled in from reference TRBV7-6 and TRBJ2-6): GAGVSQSPRYKVTKRGQDVALRCDPISGHVSLYWYRQALGQGPEFLTYFNYEAQQDKSGLPNDRFSAERPEGSISTLTIQRTEQRDSAMYRCASSLAFGGPSGANVLTFGAGSRLTVL.

This sequence joins TRBV20-1 and TRBJ2-1; 7 bases are shared with TRBD2. This CDR3 is built from 17 residues. The germline V gene encodes CDR1 DFQATT and CDR2 SNEGSKA (reference sequence). With V trimmed by 3 bases and J by 2 bases, 13 bases remained unmatched. CDR3 region: CSASLLGGSRAYNEQFF. CDR3 bases: TGCAGTGCTAGTCTTCTGGGCGGGAGTAGGGCCTACAATGAGCAGTTCTTC.

A few counts support this clonotype. The chain recombines TRBV12-3 or TRBV12-4 with TRBJ1-2; D gene ambiguous. V was pared by 4 bases and J by 4 bases, with 10 bases between. The length of the CDR3 is 13 residues. The CDR3 loop is CASSYNNFYGYTF. The CDR3 region has the DNA TGTGCCAGCAGTTACAATAACTTCTATGGCTACACCTTC.